A single sample gave rise to the 16 T cell receptor beta chains below, sequenced in a study of blood T cell repertoires in COVID-19. Libraries were prepared by immunoSEQ multiplex PCR; TCRdb keeps only in-frame clonotypes and omits some of them. The sample comprises more than 80,000 clones, 86% of which are singletons, and 1.5% to 2% rests with the top ten. The sequencing sample was made of peripheral blood. These receptors originate from a man at least 80 years old with acute or convalescent COVID-19.

The rearrangement joins TRBV5-6 to TRBJ2-5; 7 positions match TRBD1. The CDR3 covers 18 residues. Germline CDR1 reads SGHDT; CDR2 reads YYEEEE. The J segment lost 2 bases and the V segment lost 1 base, leaving 14 bases of the junction unmatched. CDR3 sequence: CASSLPYRTGWEQETQYF. For the CDR3, the DNA is TGTGCCAGCAGCTTGCCTTACAGGACAGGTTGGGAGCAAGAGACCCAGTACTTC.

V gene TRBV19 combines with J gene TRBJ1-1; D is possibly TRBD1 (6 bases). CDR1 and CDR2 (germline): LNHDA, SQIVND (reference sequence). The CDR3 spans 14 residues. V was pared by 1 base and J by 7 bases, with 13 bases between. The CDR3 DNA reads as TGTGCCAGTAGTATAGCCGAGGGACACATTGAAGCTTTCTTT. It encodes CASSIAEGHIEAFF.

This clone was seen more than once but under ten times. The V and J genes are TRBV11-2 and TRBJ2-7; the D gene is possibly TRBD2 (5 bases). This CDR3 comprises 13 residues. Germline V gene lookup returns CDR1 SGHAT and CDR2 FQNNGV. Trimming stripped 3 bases from V and 5 bases from J, with 11 bases between. In DNA form, the CDR3 reads TGTGCCAGCAGCTTCCCCCGGGGAGACGAGCAGTACTTC. Translation: CASSFPRGDEQYF.

Only a few counts were recorded for this clone. This chain uses TRBV4-2 with TRBJ2-2, with D unclear. The germline V gene has CDR1 LGHNA and CDR2 YNFKEQ. The CDR3 loop spans 15 amino acids. V dropped 0 bases and J dropped 7 bases, with 12 bases sitting between them. CDR3 DNA sequence: TGTGCCAGCAGCCAAGATAAGCCTTTTGGCGGGGAGCTGTTTTTT. Its translation is CASSQDKPFGGELFF.

This clone was seen more than once but under ten times. The rearrangement uses TRBV6-2 or TRBV6-3 and TRBJ2-6; tentatively, D is TRBD2 (6 bases). Germline CDR1 is MNHEY and CDR2 is SVGEGT. The CDR3 covers 19 residues. V lost 0 bases, J lost 0 bases, and 15 bases lay in between. The CDR3 coding sequence is TGTGCCAGCAGTTACTCGATGGGGGAGGCAGCCTCTGGGGCCAACGTCCTGACTTTC. Translated, it gives CASSYSMGEAASGANVLTF.

The V and J genes are TRBV4-3 and TRBJ1-1; the D gene is possibly TRBD1 (6 bases). Germline V lookup: CDR1 LGHNA, CDR2 YSLEER. CDR3 length: 16 amino acids. Trimming pared 4 bases from V and 1 base from J, leaving 16 bases between. The CDR3 here is CASSLRPGAANTEAFF. As DNA, the CDR3 is TGCGCCAGCAGCCTGAGACCAGGGGCGGCGAACACTGAAGCTTTCTTT.

This chain uses TRBV11-2 with TRBJ2-3; 8 bases are a match to TRBD1. Looked up from germline, CDR1 is SGHAT and CDR2 is FQNNGV. The CDR3 runs to 15 residues. With 5 bases clipped from V and 7 bases from J, the junction kept 11 bases outside the gene matches. CDR3 residues: CASSPRVTGAYTQYF. CDR3 in DNA: TGTGCCAGCAGCCCTAGAGTGACAGGGGCCTATACGCAGTATTTT.

This clone was seen just once. The gene calls are TRBV5-1 and TRBJ2-7, with a possible D match to TRBD1 (5 bases). In germline, CDR1 is SGHRS, CDR2 YFSETQ. CDR3 length: 13 amino acids. The ends were cut back, 4 bases at V and 2 bases at J, with 10 bases in the middle. DNA of the CDR3: TGCGCCAGCAGCGCGACAGTGACCTACGAGCAGTACTTC. As protein: CASSATVTYEQYF.

This clone showed up just a few times. This chain links TRBV12-3 or TRBV12-4 with TRBJ1-1; perhaps TRBD1 as D (5 bases). The CDR3 contains 13 residues. V was clipped by 6 bases and J by 3 bases, with 11 bases between them. CDR3 bases: TGTGCCAGCAGACAGGAGCTCTACACTGAAGCTTTCTTT. Its translation: CASRQELYTEAFF.

This chain links TRBV11-2 with TRBJ2-1, with 12 bases identical to TRBD2. Germline-derived CDR1 and CDR2 are SGHAT and FQNNGV. This CDR3 comprises 16 residues. V was clipped by 3 bases and J by 3 bases; unmatched bases: 3. The CDR3 protein is CASSFGTSGLYNEQFF. The DNA for the CDR3 is TGTGCCAGCAGCTTCGGGACTAGCGGGCTCTACAATGAGCAGTTCTTC.

V gene TRBV5-4 combines with J gene TRBJ2-1, with 8 bases fitting TRBD2. The CDR3 spans 16 residues. The junction had 12 bases not matched to a gene; V was cut back by 4 bases and J by 6 bases. CDR1 is SGHNT, CDR2 YYREEE, per germline (reference sequence). In DNA, the CDR3 is TGTGCCAGCAGCCCCGGGAGCGGGAGAATTGTCAATGAGCAGTTCTTC. It yields the protein CASSPGSGRIVNEQFF.

The V and J genes are TRBV19 and TRBJ2-2; D not certain. This CDR3 spans 16 amino acids. The germline V gene has CDR1 LNHDA and CDR2 SQIVND (reference sequence). Trimming shortened V by 6 bases and J by 0 bases, and 14 bases separated the two germline ends. The CDR3 region has the DNA TGTGCCAGTAGCGCCCTCATAAGCGCGAACACCGGGGAGCTGTTTTTT. It yields the protein CASSALISANTGELFF.

The gene calls are TRBV28 and TRBJ2-3; D possibly corresponds to TRBD2 (5 bases). The CDR3 is 13 amino acids. The V and J ends lost 5 bases and 5 bases respectively, with 11 bases between them. Germline V gives CDR1 MDHEN, CDR2 SYDVKM. The CDR3 DNA sequence: TGTGCCAGCAGTGCCGGGGTCCTAGATACGCAGTATTTT. It translates to CASSAGVLDTQYF.

This sequence joins TRBV10-3 and TRBJ1-5; TRBD1 is a possible D gene (6 bases). The germline CDR1 and CDR2 sequences are ENHRY and SYGVKD. Trimming shortened V by 4 bases and J by 4 bases, and 11 bases separated the two germline ends. CDR3 length: 14 amino acids. This chain's CDR3 is CAISGRTDNQPQHF. The CDR3, as DNA: TGTGCCATCAGTGGTAGGACAGATAATCAGCCCCAGCATTTT.

The V call is TRBV27, the J call TRBJ2-1; 7 bases match TRBD1. The CDR3 totals 15 residues. The junction had 11 bases not matched to a gene; V was cut back by 6 bases and J by 6 bases. Germline loops: CDR1 MNHEY, CDR2 SMNVEV (reference sequence). In DNA form, the CDR3 reads TGTGCCAGCAGACTTCAGGGGGTAATCGGCAATGAGCAGTTCTTC. It codes for CASRLQGVIGNEQFF.

V gene TRBV7-3 combines with J gene TRBJ2-1; 7 nucleotides align to TRBD2. The germline V gene encodes CDR1 SGHTA and CDR2 FQGTGA. This CDR3 is built from 13 residues. J lost 5 bases, V lost 5 bases, and 3 bases had no gene match. The CDR3 DNA reads TGTGCCAGCAGCCGACTAGCCCACAATGAGCAGTTCTTC. This codes for CASSRLAHNEQFF.